These 17 T cell receptor beta chains came from one sample sequenced in a study of CD8+ T cells in alopecia areata. Treatment of the sample: oral pan-JAK inhibitor, 5-10 mg twice daily. As the sequencing template, cDNA was produced by extracting RNA and reverse transcribing it. Sequenced by immunoSEQ multiplex PCR; TCRdb stores in-frame clones only, minus some. The table lists around 190,000 clones, more than 55% of them singletons. Sequencing was performed on CD4+ T cells sorted from blood, taken around week 49, from a patient treated with tofacitinib. The receptors were gathered from a human donor with alopecia areata.

The J gene is TRBJ1-2, the V gene TRBV5-1, with TRBD1 identical over 8 bases. The V gene end was trimmed by 1 base and the J gene end by 4 bases; junction bases not matched to a gene: 6. Germline V lookup: CDR1 SGHRS, CDR2 YFSETQ. The CDR3 spans 15 residues. In nucleotides, the CDR3 is TGCGCCAGCAGCTTGCGGGACAGGTCCTCCTATGGCTACACCTTC. It specifies CASSLRDRSSYGYTF.

This clone was seen a few times. V gene TRBV5-6 combines with J gene TRBJ2-3; D gene uncertain. The CDR3 is 13 residues long. Trimming shortened V by 1 base and J by 8 bases, and 11 bases separated the two germline ends. CDR1 and CDR2 from the germline V gene are SGHDT and YYEEEE. The chain's CDR3 is CASSLKLAVTQYF. CDR3 sequence (DNA): TGTGCCAGCAGCTTGAAACTTGCGGTTACGCAGTATTTT.

This chain joins TRBV10-3 and TRBJ2-7; tentatively, D is TRBD1 (6 bases). This CDR3 has 14 amino acids. Between the trimmed V and J ends, which lost 3 bases and 2 bases, there was a span of 11 bases. From germline, CDR1 is ENHRY and CDR2 SYGVKD. CDR3 residues: CAISEGGRTYEQYF. The CDR3 DNA reads TGTGCCATCAGTGAAGGGGGTAGGACCTACGAGCAGTACTTC.

This clone was seen a few times. The CDR3 spells CASSALTFQRGSSYEQYF. The CDR3 bases are TGTGCCAGCTCAGCGCTCACTTTCCAGCGGGGAAGCTCCTACGAGCAGTACTTC. The chain combines TRBV18 with TRBJ2-7; 7 bases fit TRBD2. The CDR3 is 18 residues long. V shed 5 bases and J 0 bases; nucleotides not matched to a gene: 16. Looked up from germline, CDR1 is KGHSH and CDR2 is LQKENI. Complete variable domain (other parts from reference TRBV18 and TRBJ2-7): NAGVMQNPRHLVRRRGQEARLRCSPMKGHSHVYWYRQLPEEGLKFMVYLQKENIIDESGMPKERFSAEFPKEGPSILRIQQVVRGDSAAYFCASSALTFQRGSSYEQYFGPGTRLTVT.

V usage is TRBV5-6 and J usage is TRBJ2-6; D is unresolved. The V gene lost 2 bases and the J gene lost 0 bases, with 6 bases spanning the gap. The CDR3 has 15 residues. CDR1 is SGHDT, CDR2 YYEEEE, per germline. CDR3 amino acids: CASSFKVSGANVLTF. DNA for the CDR3: TGTGCCAGCAGCTTTAAAGTCTCTGGGGCCAACGTCCTGACTTTC.

In this sample, this clone turned up a few times. The chain's CDR3 is CASSTQGTTDTQYF. Written as DNA, the CDR3 is TGTGCCAGCAGCACACAGGGGACTACAGATACGCAGTATTTT. The chain has TRBV7-2 and TRBJ2-3; TRBD1 is a possible D gene (7 bases). This CDR3 spans 14 amino acids. Germline V gene sequence: CDR1 SGHTA, CDR2 FQGNSA. Trimming took off 5 bases at V and 3 bases at J, with 12 bases between the two ends.

This clone occurred a few times. This rearrangement joins TRBV29-1 to TRBJ1-1; maybe TRBD1 (5 bases). This CDR3 comprises 12 residues. The germline CDR1 and CDR2 sequences are SQVTM and ANQGSEA. The germline V and J ends were trimmed by 1 base and 7 bases, with 10 bases remaining between them. The CDR3 DNA is TGCAGCGTTGAAGGGGACTCAATTGAAGCTTTCTTT. Its protein product is CSVEGDSIEAFF.

J is TRBJ1-6 and V is TRBV12-5; the match to TRBD1 covers 9 bases. The germline CDR1 and CDR2 sequences are LGHNT and FRNRAP. V gave up 6 bases and J gave up 10 bases; unmatched junction bases: 4. This CDR3 has 13 amino acids. The CDR3 DNA follows: TGTGCTAGTGGGGGACAGGGTAACTCACCCCTCCACTTT. Translated, it gives CASGGQGNSPLHF. Complete variable domain (other parts from reference TRBV12-5 and TRBJ1-6): DARVTQTPRHKVTEMGQEVTMRCQPILGHNTVFWYRQTMMQGLELLAYFRNRAPLDDSGMPKDRFSAEMPDATLATLKIQPSEPRDSAVYFCASGGQGNSPLHFGNGTRLTVT.

The rearrangement joins TRBV4-3 to TRBJ2-2, with D tentatively TRBD1 (6 bases). Germline V gene data show CDR1 as LGHNA and CDR2 as YSLEER. V lost 1 base to trimming and J lost 3 bases, with 12 bases between them. This CDR3 contains 16 residues. CDR3 region: CASSQVGGFYTGELFF. CDR3 DNA: TGCGCCAGCAGCCAAGTTGGGGGCTTCTACACCGGGGAGCTGTTTTTT.

V usage is TRBV25-1 and J usage is TRBJ2-3; the D is unclear. Germline lookup yields CDR1 MGHDK and CDR2 SYGVNS. Trimming cost V 3 bases and J 2 bases, with 12 bases left between them. There are 15 residues in the CDR3. For the CDR3, the DNA is TGTGCCAGCAGTGACGGGTTGACGTACACAGATACGCAGTATTTT. It yields the protein CASSDGLTYTDTQYF.

V usage is TRBV6-5 and J usage is TRBJ1-2; 8 nucleotides agree with TRBD1. The V gene's germline CDR1 is MNHEY and CDR2 SVGAGI. The CDR3 is 14 amino acids. V trimming: 6 bases; J trimming: 8 bases; junction bases outside the gene matches: 11. In DNA, the CDR3 is TGTGCCAGCAGGACAGGGGACAGCCTCAAGGGCTACACCTTC. Protein: CASRTGDSLKGYTF.

The chain combines TRBV5-1 with TRBJ2-7; TRBD1 is a possible D gene (6 bases). CDR3 length equals 16 residues. Germline values: CDR1 SGHRS, CDR2 YFSETQ. The germline V and J ends were trimmed by 0 bases and 4 bases, with 17 bases remaining between them. In DNA, the CDR3 is TGCGCCAGCAGCTTGGCCTTGACAGGTGGGGGTTACGAGCAGTACTTC. This sequence encodes CASSLALTGGGYEQYF.

For this clone: The junction departs from germline at one end; a sequencing error may be responsible. The V gene is TRBV6-1, the J gene TRBJ1-5, with no clear D. Germline CDR1 MNHNS, CDR2 SASEGT. The CDR3 is 13 amino acids. CDR3 residues: CAISEAGNQPQHF. The CDR3 coding sequence is TGTGCCATCAGTGAAGCGGGGAATCAGCCCCAGCATTTT.

The rearrangement joins TRBV29-1 to TRBJ2-5; TRBD2 is a possible D gene (6 bases). Looked up from germline, CDR1 is SQVTM and CDR2 is ANQGSEA. The CDR3 runs 13 residues. Trimming removed 8 bases at V and 1 base at J, with 14 bases between. DNA of the CDR3: TGCAGCTCGAGGGGCGGGGCCCAAGAGACCCAGTACTTC. Its translation is CSSRGGAQETQYF.

This clone appeared a few times. The chain links TRBV29-1 to TRBJ2-7; 7 nucleotides match TRBD1. This CDR3 has 13 residues. The germline V gene has CDR1 SQVTM and CDR2 ANQGSEA. The ends lost 4 bases at V and 6 bases at J; junction bases unmatched: 9. The CDR3 here is CSVAELTGREQYF. DNA of the CDR3: TGCAGCGTTGCGGAATTGACAGGGCGCGAGCAGTACTTC.

This clone was counted only a few times. The CDR3: CAWSDFLSQPQHF. Written as DNA, the CDR3 is TGTGCCTGGAGTGACTTTCTTAGTCAGCCCCAGCATTTT. J is TRBJ1-5 and V is TRBV30; D unresolved. V was pared by 1 base and J by 6 bases, with 10 bases between. In germline, CDR1 is GTSNPN, CDR2 SVGIG (reference sequence). The CDR3 runs to 13 residues.

The chain employs TRBV29-1 and TRBJ1-1; D is uncertain. V was trimmed by 1 base and J by 1 base, leaving 10 bases between them. The CDR3 totals 14 residues. Germline loops: CDR1 SQVTM, CDR2 ANQGSEA. This CDR3 reads CSVEGYTENTEAFF. As DNA, the CDR3 is TGCAGCGTTGAAGGCTATACGGAGAACACTGAAGCTTTCTTT.